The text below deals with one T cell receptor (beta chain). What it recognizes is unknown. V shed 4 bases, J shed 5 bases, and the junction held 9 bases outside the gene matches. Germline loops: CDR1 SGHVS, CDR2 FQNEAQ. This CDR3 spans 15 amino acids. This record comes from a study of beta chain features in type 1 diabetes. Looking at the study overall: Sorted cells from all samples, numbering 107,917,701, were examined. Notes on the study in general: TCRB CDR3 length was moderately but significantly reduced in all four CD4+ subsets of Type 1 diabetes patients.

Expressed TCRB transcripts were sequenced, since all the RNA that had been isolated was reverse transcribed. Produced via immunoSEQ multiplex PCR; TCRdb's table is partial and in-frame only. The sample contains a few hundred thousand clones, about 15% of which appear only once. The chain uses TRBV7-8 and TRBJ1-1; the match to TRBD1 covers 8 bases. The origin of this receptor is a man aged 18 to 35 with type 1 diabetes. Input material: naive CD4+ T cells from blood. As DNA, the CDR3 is TGTGCCAGCAGCTGGATGTCACAGGGGGTGACTGAAGCTTTCTTT. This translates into CASSWMSQGVTEAFF.